This T cell receptor beta chain emerged from a study of T cells in Graves' hyperthyroidism and ophthalmopathy. This clonotype has more than one count but fewer than ten. The source material, RNA transcripts, was used to amplify TCR beta CDR3 regions. HTBI primers were used for first-round RT-PCR of the TCR CDR3. TCRdb recomputed calls from the multiplex PCR reads with MiXCR, one row per CDR3 protein. The sample has approximately 700,000 distinct CDR3 sequences, about a sixth seen once; the top ten hold under 9.5%. The receptor's source is a young man with Graves' hyperthyroidism. The sample consisted of blood.

In DNA form, the CDR3 reads TGTGCCAGCAGCTTACATCCCAAGGGTGAAGCTTTCTTT. The encoded protein is CASSLHPKGEAFF. V gene TRBV6-5 combines with J gene TRBJ1-1; D unclear. The V end lost 6 bases, the J end lost 7 bases, and 15 bases lay between the germline ends. Per the germline V gene, CDR1 is MNHEY and CDR2 is SVGAGI. There are 13 residues in the CDR3.